These T cell receptor beta chains were read from a single sample in a study of identical twins. TCRdb used MiXCR to reprocess the 5' RACE reads, holding one entry per CDR3 protein. The table has approximately 230,000 distinct CDR3 sequences, more than 13% seen once. Material for sequencing was memory (CD45RO+) T cells sorted from blood. The receptors were sampled from a woman between 18 and 30 years old in good health. The conserved cysteine and the conserved F or W are not part of the CDR3 here.

V: TRBV7-2
J: TRBJ2-1
CDR3: ASSLGAWVEYNEQF

V: TRBV7-2
J: TRBJ1-1
CDR3: ASSLLPSGVEAF

V: TRBV3-1
J: TRBJ1-5
CDR3: ASSQAYPRYSNQPQH

V: TRBV5-6
J: TRBJ2-1
CDR3: ASSLDGGPYNEQF

V: TRBV27
J: TRBJ2-7
CDR3: ASSYSGQGIEQY

V: TRBV7-9
J: TRBJ1-2
CDR3: ASSLSLALANYGYT

V: TRBV11-3
J: TRBJ1-1
CDR3: ASSINNYGNTEAF

V: TRBV12-3/TRBV12-4
J: TRBJ2-3
CDR3: ASTQAGETDTQY

V: TRBV3-1
J: TRBJ2-1
CDR3: ASRPSRAIGNEQF

V: TRBV4-3
J: TRBJ2-1
CDR3: ASSSPGLRVDNNEQF

V: TRBV3-1
J: TRBJ2-2
CDR3: ASSQRGLSGELF

V: TRBV3-1
J: TRBJ2-7
CDR3: ASSRDLSYEQY

V: TRBV6-2/TRBV6-3
J: TRBJ1-1
CDR3: ASSVYLNTEAF

V: TRBV4-3
J: TRBJ2-5
CDR3: ASSQRGGGAGETQY

V: TRBV20-1
J: TRBJ1-6
CDR3: SASPRQGNSPLH

V: TRBV5-6
J: TRBJ1-3
CDR3: ASSLLGRMNSGNTIY

V: TRBV6-1
J: TRBJ2-7
CDR3: ASSVSGQDYEQY

V: TRBV15
J: TRBJ2-4
CDR3: ATSRDLKNIQY

V: TRBV6-1
J: TRBJ2-1
CDR3: ASSPLERVEQF

V: TRBV19
J: TRBJ2-3
CDR3: ASSETGTSRGQY

V: TRBV12-3/TRBV12-4
J: TRBJ1-6
CDR3: ASTRRLNLPLH

V: TRBV20-1
J: TRBJ2-5
CDR3: SARGSLGLAGGPYETQY

V: TRBV10-1
J: TRBJ2-3
CDR3: ASSESRTESTDTQY

V: TRBV20-1
J: TRBJ2-7
CDR3: SARDWDRGEHEQY

V: TRBV12-3/TRBV12-4
J: TRBJ2-1
CDR3: ASSSWTSGEGNEQF

V: TRBV5-1
J: TRBJ2-4
CDR3: ASSNHPGGQNIQY

V: TRBV12-5
J: TRBJ2-7
CDR3: ASGLPQGVGYEQY

V: TRBV20-1
J: TRBJ1-3
CDR3: SARDLGSSGNTIY

V: TRBV6-1
J: TRBJ2-7
CDR3: ASNYEQY

V: TRBV6-5
J: TRBJ1-1
CDR3: ASSYSRALNTEAF

V: TRBV3-1
J: TRBJ1-6
CDR3: ASSLGGGPLH

V: TRBV11-2
J: TRBJ1-6
CDR3: ASSLDQRTGRN

V: TRBV18
J: TRBJ2-3
CDR3: ASSPLGTDTQY